Described below is a single TCR beta chain sequence and its context. This sample stems from a study of T cell clones after liver transplantation. As for the study in general: Draws occurred before transplant, before withdrawal, and after complete or failed withdrawal.

This table comes from immunoSEQ multiplex PCR, and its TCRdb copy is limited to in-frame clones, with some not included. The sample lists about 75,000 clones; 84% were seen once. Trimming took 1 base from V and 1 from J; bases not matched to a gene: 7. This CDR3 has 17 residues. Per the germline V gene, CDR1 is SGHTA and CDR2 is FQGNSA. The chain recombines TRBV7-2 with TRBJ1-3; 7 bases match TRBD1. This TCR was recovered from a human patient who received a liver transplant. Some T cells may have originated in the graft donor. Sequenced here: CD4+ T cells from blood, sampled less than 50 months after liver transplant. DNA of the CDR3: TGTGCCAGCAGCTTAGGGACAGGACAGGAGTCTGGAAACACCATATATTTT. Translated: CASSLGTGQESGNTIYF.